What follows are 31 T cell receptor beta chains derived from one specimen sequenced in a study of human T cells and chemical hapten exposure. For the library, individual cDNA molecules each received unique molecular identifiers. TCRdb independently ran MiXCR on the reads; one entry per CDR3 protein. Of about 4,400 distinct CDR3 sequences listed, around 45% are singletons. Noted treatment: therapeutic diphenylcyclopropenone sensitization with weekly scalp DPC. The sample in question was whole blood, obtained before DPC sensitization or 2, 6, or about 24 weeks after (not recorded which). Source of these receptors: an adult with alopecia areata. Some clones in this sample may be carry-over from other donors' samples. This table probably holds off-target reads from a library built for another chain.

The rearrangement uses TRBV7-2 and TRBJ2-5, with a weak D call TRBD1 (6 bases). The germline CDR1 and CDR2 sequences are SGHTA and FQGNSA. There are 15 residues in the CDR3. The V end was cut by 5 bases, the J end by 2 bases, with 15 bases between. CDR3 in amino acids: CASSVTRTVQETQYF. CDR3 DNA sequence: TGTGCCAGCAGCGTAACTCGGACAGTTCAAGAGACCCAGTACTTC.

As to this clonotype: The junction departs from the called germline gene at one end, perhaps through a read error. The V and J genes are TRBV7-7 and TRBJ2-5; 8 nucleotides match TRBD2. Germline CDR1 reads SSHAT; CDR2 reads FNYEAQ (reference sequence). The CDR3 sequence is 15 residues long. DNA for the CDR3: TGTGCTAGCAGCTTTAGAGCGGGAGTTCAAGAGACCCAGTACTTC. Residues: CASSFRAGVQETQYF.

CDR3 amino acids: CASSYYRGETQYF. CDR3 nucleotide sequence: TGTGCCAGCAGTTACTACAGGGGAGAGACCCAGTACTTC. The V gene is TRBV6-5, the J gene TRBJ2-5; the match to TRBD1 covers 7 bases. The CDR3 extends over 13 amino acids. Trimming took 1 base from V and 4 from J; bases not matched to a gene: 0. CDR1 is MNHEY, CDR2 SVGAGI, per germline.

This sequence joins TRBV28 and TRBJ2-1; possibly TRBD2 for D (6 bases). The CDR3 is 15 residues long. Germline CDR1 is MDHEN and CDR2 is SYDVKM. Trimming took off 4 bases at V and 3 bases at J, with 13 bases between the two ends. The CDR3 DNA is TGTGCCAGCAGTTCCCTGGTCGGGAGCTACAATGAGCAGTTCTTC. This encodes CASSSLVGSYNEQFF.

The chain has TRBV29-1 and TRBJ2-7; TRBD2 matches at 16 bases. CDR1 is SQVTM and CDR2 is ANQGSEA in the germline V gene. The CDR3 is made up of 15 amino acids. The J segment lost 3 bases and the V segment lost 6 bases, leaving 5 bases of the junction unmatched. CDR3 coding DNA: TGCAGCGTGGATGGGACTAGCGGGAGGGACTACGAGCAGTACTTC. Protein sequence: CSVDGTSGRDYEQYF.

The CDR3 region has the DNA TGTGCCAGCAACATAAACCTCGGATCCGGGGAGCTGTTTTTT. This encodes CASNINLGSGELFF. The chain joins TRBV5-5 to TRBJ2-2; D gene ambiguous. V lost 6 bases, J lost 6 bases, and 15 bases lay in between. The CDR3 runs to 14 residues. CDR1 is SGHKS, CDR2 YYEKEE, per germline (reference sequence).

This clonotype occurred a few times. The genes are TRBV6-6 and TRBJ2-1, with 7 positions matching TRBD2. This CDR3 has 12 residues. V shed 6 bases and J 4 bases; nucleotides not matched to a gene: 0. CDR1 and CDR2 (germline): MNHNY, SVGAGI (reference sequence). The CDR3 sequence: CASRGGYNEQFF. The CDR3 DNA reads as TGTGCCAGCAGGGGGGGGTACAATGAGCAGTTCTTC.

J is TRBJ2-6 and V is TRBV29-1; 7 nucleotides match TRBD2. Trimming took 6 bases from V and 1 from J; bases not matched to a gene: 6. CDR3 length equals 15 residues. CDR1 and CDR2 from the germline V gene are SQVTM and ANQGSEA. The CDR3 loop reads CSVGELASGANVLTF. The CDR3 DNA is TGCAGCGTGGGGGAACTAGCGTCTGGGGCCAACGTCCTGACTTTC.

This clonotype was observed a handful of times. The chain combines TRBV14 with TRBJ2-2; the D is unclear. The CDR3 loop spans 17 amino acids. The ends were cut back, 0 bases at V and 1 base at J, with 12 bases in the middle. Germline V CDR1 and CDR2: SGHDN, FVKESK. The CDR3 DNA is TGTGCCAGCAGCCAAGATGCGACACTCCAGAACACCGGGGAGCTGTTTTTT. Its translation is CASSQDATLQNTGELFF.

The chain joins TRBV28 to TRBJ1-4; 8 bases are a match to TRBD1. V lost 6 bases, J lost 7 bases, and 4 bases stayed unmatched. Per the germline V gene, CDR1 is MDHEN and CDR2 is SYDVKM. This CDR3 comprises 13 residues. CDR3: CASSRDRSEKLFF. The CDR3 nucleotides are TGTGCCAGCAGCCGGGACAGGTCTGAAAAACTGTTTTTT.

The chain is built from TRBV7-6 and TRBJ2-5, with unresolved D. V was clipped by 0 bases and J by 1 base, with 3 bases between them. The CDR3 sequence is 13 residues long. Germline V CDR1 and CDR2: SGHVS, FNYEAQ. The chain's CDR3 is CASSLATQETQYF. CDR3 in DNA: TGTGCCAGCAGCTTAGCAACCCAAGAGACCCAGTACTTC.

The chain uses TRBV11-2 and TRBJ2-7; D is unresolved. The germline V gene has CDR1 SGHAT and CDR2 FQNNGV. Trimming removed 5 bases from V and 0 bases from J, with 14 bases in between. CDR3 length: 15 amino acids. CDR3 sequence: CASSAGITPSYEQYF. The DNA for the CDR3 is TGTGCCAGCAGCGCCGGCATCACCCCCTCCTACGAGCAGTACTTC.

This chain connects TRBV6-5 to TRBJ2-3, with TRBD2 as a possible D gene (7 bases). Germline lookup yields CDR1 MNHEY and CDR2 SVGAGI. This CDR3 contains 15 residues. V lost 5 bases and J 6 bases, leaving 18 bases between the germline ends. CDR3 sequence reads: CASSHTGSGGDTQYF. As DNA, the CDR3 is TGTGCCAGCAGTCACACAGGGTCCGGGGGGGATACGCAGTATTTT.

This rearrangement joins TRBV4-1 to TRBJ2-7; 10 bases fit TRBD1. The CDR3 runs 16 residues. The V and J ends lost 3 bases and 3 bases, in that order; junction bases with no gene match: 8. Germline-derived CDR1 and CDR2 are MGHRA and YSYEKL. This chain's CDR3 is CASSHHPRDRGYEQYF. CDR3 coding DNA: TGCGCCAGCAGCCACCATCCCCGGGACAGGGGCTACGAGCAGTACTTC.

This chain connects TRBV27 to TRBJ2-1, with D possibly being TRBD2 (6 bases). The V end was cut by 3 bases, the J end by 7 bases, with 13 bases between. Germline CDR1 and CDR2: MNHEY and SMNVEV (reference sequence). The CDR3 contains 14 residues. The CDR3, as DNA: TGTGCCAGCAGTTTTCTAATTGGGGGGAATGAGCAGTTCTTC. It yields the protein CASSFLIGGNEQFF.

V is TRBV5-4 and J is TRBJ2-3; the match to TRBD2 covers 10 bases. The CDR3 is 15 amino acids. CDR1 and CDR2 from the germline V gene are SGHNT and YYREEE (reference sequence). The ends lost 1 base at V and 6 bases at J; junction bases unmatched: 5. DNA of the CDR3: TGTGCCAGCAGCTTGAGCGGGGGGGCCGCCGATACGCAGTATTTT. Its translation is CASSLSGGAADTQYF. The full variable domain, its missing parts supplied by reference TRBV5-4 and TRBJ2-3, is ETGVTQSPTHLIKTRGQQVTLRCSSQSGHNTVSWYQQALGQGPQFIFQYYREEENGRGNFPPRFSGLQFPNYSSELNVNALELDDSALYLCASSLSGGAADTQYFGPGTRLTVL.

This clonotype was found once. The genes are TRBV11-2 and TRBJ2-5; 8 nucleotides agree with TRBD1. CDR1 is SGHAT and CDR2 is FQNNGV in the germline V gene. V gave up 1 base and J gave up 5 bases; unmatched junction bases: 9. This CDR3 has 16 amino acids. The CDR3: CASSLGTGTALETQYF. The CDR3 nucleotides read TGTGCCAGCAGCTTAGGGACAGGGACGGCCCTGGAGACCCAGTACTTC.

This clonotype occurred a few times. V and J are TRBV6-2 or TRBV6-3 and TRBJ1-4; D gene unclear. With 5 bases removed from V and 4 bases from J, the gap between germline ends came to 11 bases. The CDR3 is 14 residues long. CDR1 and CDR2 from the germline V gene are MNHEY and SVGEGT. CDR3 DNA sequence: TGTGCCAGCAGTGGAAATAGAGTTAATGAAAAACTGTTTTTT. Its translation is CASSGNRVNEKLFF.

The chain is built from TRBV12-3 or TRBV12-4 and TRBJ2-7, with 7 bases identical to TRBD2. The CDR3 runs 15 residues. Trimming cost V 2 bases and J 3 bases; bases outside gene matches: 7. The CDR3 sequence is CASSLLSSGIYEQYF. As DNA, the CDR3 is TGTGCCAGCAGTTTATTGTCTAGCGGTATCTACGAGCAGTACTTC.

This clonotype was seen a few times. J is TRBJ2-7 and V is TRBV4-3; the D is unclear. Trimming removed 0 bases at V and 2 bases at J, with 8 bases between. The CDR3 spans 14 residues. Looked up from germline, CDR1 is LGHNA and CDR2 is YSLEER. CDR3 in DNA: TGCGCCAGCAGCCAAGAAAAGTCTACCTACGAGCAGTACTTC. Protein product: CASSQEKSTYEQYF.

The chain links TRBV10-1 to TRBJ2-1; 8 nucleotides line up with TRBD2. Looked up from germline, CDR1 is WNHNN and CDR2 is SYGVQD (reference sequence). Trimming at V came to 6 bases and at J to 9 bases, leaving 10 bases not matched to a gene. CDR3 length: 14 amino acids. CDR3 coding DNA: TGCGCCAGCAGGGCCCCCGGGACTAGTCCTGAGCAGTTCTTC. This translates into CASRAPGTSPEQFF.

A few counts support this clonotype. This chain uses TRBV9 with TRBJ2-2; D gene ambiguous. Germline CDR1 is SGDLS and CDR2 is YYNGEE. Trimming cost V 3 bases and J 1 base, with 10 bases left between them. The CDR3 covers 15 residues. CDR3: CASSAATVNTGELFF. The CDR3 DNA reads TGTGCCAGCAGCGCAGCAACGGTGAACACCGGGGAGCTGTTTTTT.

The V call is TRBV4-3, the J call TRBJ2-7, with D possibly called TRBD1 or TRBD2 (6 bases each). Per the germline V gene, CDR1 is LGHNA and CDR2 is YSLEER. The CDR3 sequence is 13 residues long. Trimming removed 4 bases at V and 6 bases at J, with 13 bases between. The CDR3 protein is CASSLGTGAEQYF. The CDR3 nucleotides are TGCGCCAGCAGCCTCGGGACGGGGGCCGAGCAGTACTTC.

In this sample, this clonotype turned up once. The chain carries TRBV10-2 and TRBJ2-1; D is unresolved. The germline gives CDR1 WSHSY, CDR2 SAAADI. This CDR3 comprises 12 residues. The V and J ends lost 10 bases and 7 bases respectively, with 14 bases between them. The CDR3 region is CATKDMPNEQFF. Here the CDR3 DNA reads TGCGCCACCAAAGATATGCCGAATGAGCAGTTCTTC.

This clonotype was recorded only once. The rearrangement links TRBV7-6 to TRBJ2-3, with 9 bases aligning to TRBD1. The CDR3 has 18 amino acids. Germline CDR1 is SGHVS and CDR2 is FNYEAQ. Trimming at V came to 2 bases and at J to 4 bases, leaving 13 bases not matched to a gene. The CDR3 is CASSLLIQTGGEADTQYF. The CDR3 nucleotides read TGTGCCAGCAGCTTACTTATACAGACAGGGGGTGAAGCAGATACGCAGTATTTT.

This clonotype appeared once. V and J are TRBV11-2 and TRBJ2-7; TRBD2 might be the D (6 bases). V dropped 1 base and J dropped 1 base, with 8 bases sitting between them. The CDR3 is 14 residues long. Germline V gene sequence: CDR1 SGHAT, CDR2 FQNNGV. The CDR3 DNA follows: TGTGCCAGCAGCTTAGGGACTAAATCCTACGAGCAGTACTTC. The encoded protein is CASSLGTKSYEQYF.

In its sample, this clonotype was seen a few times. J is TRBJ2-2 and V is TRBV2; 8 nucleotides line up with TRBD1. The V and J ends lost 4 bases and 0 bases, in that order; junction bases with no gene match: 1. The CDR3 is 15 amino acids. Germline V gene lookup returns CDR1 SNHLY and CDR2 FYNNEI. The CDR3 DNA follows: TGTGCCAGCAGTGTGGGACAGGCGAACACCGGGGAGCTGTTTTTT. Its protein product is CASSVGQANTGELFF. The variable domain in full, completed from reference TRBV2 and TRBJ2-2, reads EPEVTQTPSHQVTQMGQEVILRCVPISNHLYFYWYRQILGQKVEFLVSFYNNEISEKSEIFDDQFSVERPDGSNFTLKIRSTKLEDSAMYFCASSVGQANTGELFFGEGSRLTVL.

The CDR3 sequence: CASSRGGQSTDTQYF. The CDR3, as DNA: TGCGCCAGCAGCCGAGGGGGGCAGAGCACAGATACGCAGTATTTT. J is TRBJ2-3 and V is TRBV5-1; D may be TRBD1 or TRBD2 (6 bases each). V dropped 4 bases and J dropped 0 bases, with 12 bases sitting between them. Germline assignment: CDR1 SGHRS and CDR2 YFSETQ. The CDR3 has 15 amino acids. Using reference TRBV5-1 and TRBJ2-3 for the parts outside the CDR3, the full variable domain is KAGVTQTPRYLIKTRGQQVTLSCSPISGHRSVSWYQQTPGQGLQFLFEYFSETQRNKGNFPGRFSGRQFSNSRSEMNVSTLELGDSALYLCASSRGGQSTDTQYFGPGTRLTVL.

This chain joins TRBV10-3 and TRBJ2-7; the D gene is possibly TRBD1 (6 bases). Trimming cost V 3 bases and J 9 bases, with 12 bases left between them. The germline CDR1 and CDR2 sequences are ENHRY and SYGVKD. The CDR3 spans 12 residues. CDR3 protein: CAISDTGQVQYF. In nucleotides, the CDR3 is TGTGCCATCAGTGATACAGGGCAGGTGCAGTACTTC.

CDR3 amino acids: CASSFSGSTDTQYF. The CDR3, as DNA: TGTGCCAGCAGCTTTAGCGGATCCACAGATACGCAGTATTTT. V usage is TRBV5-4 and J usage is TRBJ2-3; tentatively, D is TRBD2 (6 bases). The germline CDR1 and CDR2 sequences are SGHNT and YYREEE (reference sequence). Trimming stripped 2 bases from V and 2 bases from J, with 9 bases between. This CDR3 contains 14 residues.

In its sample, this clonotype was seen a few times. The chain is built from TRBV12-3 or TRBV12-4 and TRBJ2-3, with D unresolved. The CDR3 length is 15 residues. V shed 2 bases and J shed 2 bases, with 11 bases lying between them. The CDR3 region has the DNA TGTGCCAGCAGTTTAAATCGGCAGCTCACAGATACGCAGTATTTT. Its protein product is CASSLNRQLTDTQYF.